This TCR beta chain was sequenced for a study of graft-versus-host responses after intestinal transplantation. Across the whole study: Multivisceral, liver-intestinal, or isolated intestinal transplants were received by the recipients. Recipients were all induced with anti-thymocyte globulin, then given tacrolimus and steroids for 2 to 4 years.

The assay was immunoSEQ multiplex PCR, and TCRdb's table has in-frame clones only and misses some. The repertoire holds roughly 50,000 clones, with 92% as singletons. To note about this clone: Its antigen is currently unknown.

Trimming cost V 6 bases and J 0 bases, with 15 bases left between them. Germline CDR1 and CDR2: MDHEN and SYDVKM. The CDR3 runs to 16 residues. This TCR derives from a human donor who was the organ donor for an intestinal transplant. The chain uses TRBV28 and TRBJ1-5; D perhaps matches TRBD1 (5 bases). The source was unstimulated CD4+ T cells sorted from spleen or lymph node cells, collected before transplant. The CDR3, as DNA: TGTGCCAGCAGCCAGACAGTCTCTCATAGCAATCAGCCCCAGCATTTT. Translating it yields CASSQTVSHSNQPQHF.